This T cell receptor beta chain was found in a study of cytomegalovirus exposure and HLA in healthy donors. The study's findings and limits: Subsequent analysis of the approximately 110 validation repertoires found a tendency for first-cohort TCR clusters to co-occur. A classifier reportedly called cytomegalovirus status with high sensitivity and specificity. Cytomegalovirus-associated TCR beta chains were listed, numbering some 180. Researchers reported that a few CMV-associated chains were confirmed in vitro as CMV antigen-specific.

Using immunoSEQ multiplex PCR, the repertoire was profiled, and TCRdb retains in-frame clones only, with some absent. The sample shows around 150,000 clones, just under 85% of them seen only once. This clone was detected a few times. Its antigen remains unidentified. The CDR3 contains 17 residues. V was shortened by 1 base and J by 1 base, with 19 bases between the two germline ends. The germline gives CDR1 GTSNPN, CDR2 SVGIG (reference sequence). The clonotype originates from a man aged 25-45 years in good health and CMV-seropositive. The sequencing input was PBMCs. This chain joins TRBV30 and TRBJ2-5, with D perhaps TRBD1 (6 bases). The CDR3 nucleotides read TGTGCCTGGAGTGACTACCATGGACAGTACCTCCAAGAGACCCAGTACTTC. It codes for CAWSDYHGQYLQETQYF.